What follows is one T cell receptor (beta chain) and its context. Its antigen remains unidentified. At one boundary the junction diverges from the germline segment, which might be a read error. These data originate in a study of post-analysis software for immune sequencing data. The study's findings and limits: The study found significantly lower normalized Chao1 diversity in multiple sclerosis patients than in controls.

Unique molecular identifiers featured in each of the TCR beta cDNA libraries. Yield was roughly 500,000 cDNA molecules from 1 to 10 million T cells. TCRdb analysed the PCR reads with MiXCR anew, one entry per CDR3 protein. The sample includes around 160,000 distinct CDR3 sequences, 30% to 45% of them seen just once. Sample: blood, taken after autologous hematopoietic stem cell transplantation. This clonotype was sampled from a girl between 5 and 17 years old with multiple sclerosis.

The CDR3 DNA reads TGTGCCAGCAGCTTTTATTCTAGTTCTGACATTCAAGAGGCCCAGTACTTC. This codes for CASSFYSSSDIQEAQYF. The V call is TRBV7-9, the J call TRBJ2-5; no clear D. The CDR3 runs 17 residues. Germline V CDR1 and CDR2: SEHNR, FQNEAQ (reference sequence).